This T cell receptor beta chain was identified in a study of blood T cell repertoires in COVID-19. On the study more broadly: Acute-phase and convalescent COVID-19 samples originated in the United States, Italy and Spain. The analysed material was cDNA or gDNA that came from T cells, B-cell-depleted T cells, or PBMCs.

Deletions cut 7 bases from V and 4 bases from J, with 8 bases between. CDR1 is LNHDA and CDR2 is SQIVND in the germline V gene (reference sequence). The CDR3 has 12 amino acids. In the source study's methods: It was from reference gene primer amplification that nucleated cell counts were estimated. This table comes from immunoSEQ multiplex PCR, and its TCRdb copy is limited to in-frame clones, with some not included. V, J and clone size derive from that table, while D and trimming were established from the DNA sequence. Of tens of thousands of clones listed, more than 80% are singletons. The sequenced material came from peripheral blood. This receptor was identified in a woman aged 65 to 85 with acute or convalescent COVID-19. This rearrangement joins TRBV19 to TRBJ1-5; no clear D gene. The CDR3 is CASNLRNQPQHF. CDR3 nucleotides: TGTGCCAGTAACCTCAGGAATCAGCCCCAGCATTTT.